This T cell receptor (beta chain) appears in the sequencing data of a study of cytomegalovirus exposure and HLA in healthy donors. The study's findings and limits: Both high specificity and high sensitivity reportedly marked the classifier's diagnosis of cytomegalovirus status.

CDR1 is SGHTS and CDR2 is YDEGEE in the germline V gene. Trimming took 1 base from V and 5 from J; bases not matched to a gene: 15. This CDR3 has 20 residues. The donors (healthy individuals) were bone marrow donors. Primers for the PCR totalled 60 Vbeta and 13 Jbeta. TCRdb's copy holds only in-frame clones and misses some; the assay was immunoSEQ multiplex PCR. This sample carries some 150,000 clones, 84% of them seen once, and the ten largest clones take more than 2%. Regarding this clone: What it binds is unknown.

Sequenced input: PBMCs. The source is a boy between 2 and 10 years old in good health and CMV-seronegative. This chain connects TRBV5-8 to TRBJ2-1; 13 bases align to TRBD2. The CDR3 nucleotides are TGTGCCAGCAGCTTGTTGTGGACTAGCGGGAGTTCCCGGCAGGACAATGAGCAGTTCTTC. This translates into CASSLLWTSGSSRQDNEQFF.